One and the same sample provided the 9 T cell receptor beta chains below, sequenced in a study of cytomegalovirus exposure and HLA in healthy donors. Repertoires were generated with immunoSEQ multiplex PCR, while TCRdb's copy carries only in-frame clones and drops some. The data show about 110,000 clones, approximately 96% seen once. The specimen sequenced was PBMCs. The receptors come from a woman under 30 in good health and CMV-seronegative.

The chain links TRBV19 to TRBJ1-3, with 8 bases aligning to TRBD1. V trimming: 5 bases; J trimming: 2 bases; junction bases outside the gene matches: 14. This CDR3 is built from 18 residues. Germline-derived CDR1 and CDR2 are LNHDA and SQIVND (reference sequence). CDR3 sequence: CASSPYPEDRATGNTIYF. The CDR3 DNA sequence: TGTGCCAGTAGTCCATATCCGGAGGACAGGGCGACTGGAAACACCATATATTTT.

The chain is built from TRBV5-1 and TRBJ1-4; D gene ambiguous. V was clipped by 4 bases and J by 0 bases, with 13 bases between them. CDR3 size: 16 residues. Germline V gene sequence: CDR1 SGHRS, CDR2 YFSETQ. As DNA, the CDR3 is TGCGCCAGCAGCACCAGGACTGCTGCAACTAATGAAAAACTGTTTTTT. As protein: CASSTRTAATNEKLFF.

The rearrangement uses TRBV6-1 and TRBJ2-7; no reliable D call. Germline V gene lookup returns CDR1 MNHNS and CDR2 SASEGT. The CDR3 loop spans 14 amino acids. V was trimmed by 4 bases and J by 2 bases, leaving 12 bases between them. CDR3 bases: TGTGCCAGCAGTGGGCAGGCCCCACCCTACGAGCAGTACTTC. It translates to CASSGQAPPYEQYF.

The chain couples TRBV18 to TRBJ1-4; tentatively, D is TRBD1 (5 bases). Germline assignment: CDR1 KGHSH and CDR2 LQKENI. Trimming left V 3 bases short and J 4 bases short, with 9 bases between. The CDR3 loop spans 14 amino acids. The CDR3 DNA reads TGTGCCAGCTCACCGACAGAGCTTAATGAAAAACTGTTTTTT. Residues: CASSPTELNEKLFF.

This clone was detected only once. V is TRBV6-6 and J is TRBJ2-3; possibly TRBD2 for D (6 bases). CDR3 length: 14 residues. V was clipped by 5 bases and J by 6 bases, with 15 bases between them. From germline, CDR1 is MNHNY and CDR2 SVGAGI (reference sequence). The chain's CDR3 is CASSTRDSGDTQYF. In DNA form, the CDR3 reads TGTGCCAGCAGTACGCGGGACTCCGGGGATACGCAGTATTTT.

V is TRBV18 and J is TRBJ1-5; TRBD1 agrees at 8 bases. This CDR3 spans 17 amino acids. With V trimmed by 2 bases and J by 0 bases, 6 bases remained unmatched. CDR1 and CDR2 (germline): KGHSH, LQKENI. CDR3 loop: CASSPTRQGYSNQPQHF. The CDR3 bases are TGTGCCAGCTCACCAACGCGACAGGGGTATAGCAATCAGCCCCAGCATTTT.

V is TRBV19 and J is TRBJ2-7; tentative D call: TRBD1 (6 bases). The CDR3 extends over 13 amino acids. Trimming cost V 5 bases and J 0 bases, with 8 bases left between them. Germline CDR1 is LNHDA and CDR2 is SQIVND (reference sequence). The CDR3 bases are TGTGCCAGTAGTCTGGACAGCTCCTACGAGCAGTACTTC. It yields the protein CASSLDSSYEQYF.

The V gene is TRBV4-1, the J gene TRBJ1-3, with TRBD1 as a possible D gene (6 bases). The V gene's germline CDR1 is MGHRA and CDR2 YSYEKL. The CDR3 extends over 16 amino acids. Trimming shortened V by 3 bases and J by 0 bases, and 12 bases separated the two germline ends. CDR3 amino acids: CASSHNDRRSGNTIYF. The DNA for the CDR3 is TGCGCCAGCAGCCACAATGACAGGCGCTCTGGAAACACCATATATTTT.

This chain uses TRBV29-1 with TRBJ1-6; 9 bases align to TRBD1. CDR3 length equals 16 residues. J lost 9 bases, V lost 6 bases, and 15 bases had no gene match. Germline V gene sequence: CDR1 SQVTM, CDR2 ANQGSEA. DNA of the CDR3: TGCAGCGTCGCAAAAAAATCCCGGGACAGGGTTTCACCCCTCCACTTT. Translating it yields CSVAKKSRDRVSPLHF.